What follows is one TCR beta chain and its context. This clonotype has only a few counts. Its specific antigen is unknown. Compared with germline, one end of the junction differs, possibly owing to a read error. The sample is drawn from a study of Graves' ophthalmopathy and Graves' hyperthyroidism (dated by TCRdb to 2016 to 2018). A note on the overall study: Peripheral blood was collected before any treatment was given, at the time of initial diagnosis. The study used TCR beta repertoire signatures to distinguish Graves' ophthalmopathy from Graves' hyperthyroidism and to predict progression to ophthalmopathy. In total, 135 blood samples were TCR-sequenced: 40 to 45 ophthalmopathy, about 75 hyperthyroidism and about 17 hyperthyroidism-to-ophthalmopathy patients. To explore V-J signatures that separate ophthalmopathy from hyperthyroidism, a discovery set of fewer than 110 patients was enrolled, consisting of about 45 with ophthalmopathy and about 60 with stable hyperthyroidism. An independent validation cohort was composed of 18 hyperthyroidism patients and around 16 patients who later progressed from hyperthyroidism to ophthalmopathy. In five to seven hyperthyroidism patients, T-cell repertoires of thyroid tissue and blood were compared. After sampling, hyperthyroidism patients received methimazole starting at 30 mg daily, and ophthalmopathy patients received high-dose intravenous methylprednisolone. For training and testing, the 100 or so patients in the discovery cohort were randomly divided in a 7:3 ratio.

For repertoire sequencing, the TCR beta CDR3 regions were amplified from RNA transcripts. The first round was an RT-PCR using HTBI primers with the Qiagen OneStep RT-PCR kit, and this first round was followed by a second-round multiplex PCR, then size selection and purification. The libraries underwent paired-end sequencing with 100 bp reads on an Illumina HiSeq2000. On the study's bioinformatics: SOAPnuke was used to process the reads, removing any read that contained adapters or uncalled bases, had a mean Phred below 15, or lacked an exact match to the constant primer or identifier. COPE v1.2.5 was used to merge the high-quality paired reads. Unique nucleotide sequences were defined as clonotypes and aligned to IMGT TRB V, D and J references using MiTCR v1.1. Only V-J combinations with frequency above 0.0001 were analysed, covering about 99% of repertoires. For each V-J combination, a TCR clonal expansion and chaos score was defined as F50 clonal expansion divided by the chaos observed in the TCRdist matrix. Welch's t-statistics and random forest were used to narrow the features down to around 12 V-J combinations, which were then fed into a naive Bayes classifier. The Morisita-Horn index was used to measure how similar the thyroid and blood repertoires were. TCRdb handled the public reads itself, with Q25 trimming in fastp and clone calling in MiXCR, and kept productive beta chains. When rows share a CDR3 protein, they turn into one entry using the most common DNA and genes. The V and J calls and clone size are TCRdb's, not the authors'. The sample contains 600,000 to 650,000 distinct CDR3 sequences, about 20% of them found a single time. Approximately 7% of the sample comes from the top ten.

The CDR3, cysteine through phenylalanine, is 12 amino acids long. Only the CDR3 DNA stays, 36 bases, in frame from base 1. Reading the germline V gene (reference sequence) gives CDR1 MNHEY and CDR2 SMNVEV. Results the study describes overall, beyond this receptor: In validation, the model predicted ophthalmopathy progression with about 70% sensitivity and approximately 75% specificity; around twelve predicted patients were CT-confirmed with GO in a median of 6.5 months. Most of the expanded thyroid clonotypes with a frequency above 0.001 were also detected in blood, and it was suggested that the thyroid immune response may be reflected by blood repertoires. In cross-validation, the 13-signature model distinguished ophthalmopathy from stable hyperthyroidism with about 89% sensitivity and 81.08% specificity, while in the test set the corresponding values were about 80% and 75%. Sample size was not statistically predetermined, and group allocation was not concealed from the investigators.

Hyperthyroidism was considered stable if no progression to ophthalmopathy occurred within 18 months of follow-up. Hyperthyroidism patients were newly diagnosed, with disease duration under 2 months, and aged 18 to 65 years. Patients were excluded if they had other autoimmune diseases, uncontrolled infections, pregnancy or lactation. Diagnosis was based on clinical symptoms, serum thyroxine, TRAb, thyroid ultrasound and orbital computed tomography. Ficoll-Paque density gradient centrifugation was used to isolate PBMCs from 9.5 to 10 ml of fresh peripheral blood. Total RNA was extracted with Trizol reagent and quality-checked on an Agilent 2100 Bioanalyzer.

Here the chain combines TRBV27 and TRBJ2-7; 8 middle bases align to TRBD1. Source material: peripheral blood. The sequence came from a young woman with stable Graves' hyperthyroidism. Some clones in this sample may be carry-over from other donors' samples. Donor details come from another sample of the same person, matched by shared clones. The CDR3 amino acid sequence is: CITGTGGYEQYF. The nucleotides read TGCATTACCGGGACAGGAGGATACGAGCAGTACTTC.